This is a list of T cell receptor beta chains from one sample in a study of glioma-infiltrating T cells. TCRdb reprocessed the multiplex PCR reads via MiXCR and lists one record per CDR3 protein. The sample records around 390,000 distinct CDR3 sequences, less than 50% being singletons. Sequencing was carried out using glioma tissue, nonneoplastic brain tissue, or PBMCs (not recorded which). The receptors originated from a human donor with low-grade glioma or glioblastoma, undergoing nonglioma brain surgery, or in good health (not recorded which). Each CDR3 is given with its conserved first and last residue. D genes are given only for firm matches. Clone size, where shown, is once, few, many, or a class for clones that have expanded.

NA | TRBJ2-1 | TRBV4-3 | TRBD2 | CASSQDGSGRANEQFF | TGCGCCAGCAGCCAAGATGGGAGCGGGAGGGCCAATGAGCAGTTCTTC
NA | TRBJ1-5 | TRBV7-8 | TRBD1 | CASSLQDTKPGQPRAYSNQPQHF | TGTGCCAGCAGCCTACAGGACACAAAGCCGGGACAGCCTAGGGCTTATAGCAATCAGCCCCAGCATTTT
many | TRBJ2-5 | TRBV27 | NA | CASSLSRDGGTQYF | TGTGCCAGCAGCCTTTCCCGGGACGGGGGGACCCAGTACTTC
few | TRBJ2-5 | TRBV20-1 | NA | CSVNRQQETQYF | TGCAGTGTTAATAGGCAGCAAGAGACCCAGTACTTC
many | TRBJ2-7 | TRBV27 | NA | CASSSNIPAAEQYF | TGTGCCAGCAGTTCCAATATACCCGCCGCCGAGCAGTACTTC
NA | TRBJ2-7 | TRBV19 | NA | CASGIVLSYEQYF | TGTGCCAGTGGTATAGTGCTCTCCTACGAGCAGTACTTC
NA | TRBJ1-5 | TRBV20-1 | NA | CSADITGSQPQHF | TGCAGTGCTGATATTACAGGGAGTCAGCCCCAGCATTTT
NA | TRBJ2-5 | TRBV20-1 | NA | CSARGRTSQETQYF | TGCAGTGCTAGGGGGCGGACATCCCAAGAGACCCAGTACTTC
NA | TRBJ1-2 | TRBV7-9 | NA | CASSAGGGRYTF | TGTGCCAGCAGCGCTGGAGGGGGGCGCTACACCTTC
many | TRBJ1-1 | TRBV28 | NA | CASSSAVPEAFF | TGTGCCAGCTCATCTGCCGTCCCTGAAGCTTTCTTT
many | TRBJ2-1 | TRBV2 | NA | CASGAEYNEQFF | TGTGCCAGCGGGGCGGAATACAATGAGCAGTTCTTC
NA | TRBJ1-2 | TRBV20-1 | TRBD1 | CSARSGTGVNGYTF | TGCAGTGCTCGGTCCGGGACAGGGGTGAATGGCTACACCTTC
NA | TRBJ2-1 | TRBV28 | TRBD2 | CASSRSGISYNEQFF | TGTGCCAGCAGCCGTAGCGGGATCTCCTACAATGAGCAGTTCTTC
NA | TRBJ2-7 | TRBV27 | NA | CASSLGRNFYNEQYF | TGTGCCAGCAGTTTGGGGCGGAACTTCTACAACGAGCAGTACTTC
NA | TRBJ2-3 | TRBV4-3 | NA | CASSQEVPVATDTQYF | TGCGCCAGCAGCCAAGAGGTCCCAGTTGCCACAGATACGCAGTATTTT
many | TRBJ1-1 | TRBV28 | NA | CASNMGGVAQEDTEAFF | TGTGCCAGCAACATGGGAGGGGTTGCGCAGGAGGACACTGAAGCTTTCTTT
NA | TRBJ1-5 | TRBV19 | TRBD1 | CASSMGIFGDRGSNQPQHF | TGTGCCAGTAGTATGGGAATATTTGGGGACAGGGGAAGCAATCAGCCCCAGCATTTT
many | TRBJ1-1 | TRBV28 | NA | CASSLPRYRAFF | TGTGCCAGCAGTTTACCCCGTTATCGTGCTTTCTTT
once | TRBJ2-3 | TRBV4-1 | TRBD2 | CASSQEGLADTDTQYF | TGCGCCAGCAGCCAAGAGGGACTAGCGGACACAGATACGCAGTATTTT
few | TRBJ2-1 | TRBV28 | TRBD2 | CASSPWTSGRGPYNEQFF | TGTGCCAGCAGTCCCTGGACTAGCGGGAGGGGGCCCTACAATGAGCAGTTCTTC
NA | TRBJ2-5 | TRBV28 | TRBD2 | CASTAVSGRVWETQYF | TGTGCCAGCACCGCGGTTAGCGGGAGAGTTTGGGAGACCCAGTACTTC
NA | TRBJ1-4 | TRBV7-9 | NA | CASSSTTQKLFF | TGTGCCAGCAGCTCTACTACCCAAAAACTGTTTTTT
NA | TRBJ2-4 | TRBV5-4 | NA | CASSSALAIGNIQYF | TGTGCCAGCAGCTCGGCGCTAGCGATAGGGAACATTCAGTACTTC
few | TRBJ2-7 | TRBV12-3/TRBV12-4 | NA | CASSSRDTEYRYF | TGTGCCAGCAGTTCCCGGGACACCGAATACCGGTACTTC
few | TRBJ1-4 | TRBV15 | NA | CATSRVPGATEKLFF | TGTGCCACCAGCAGAGTACCGGGGGCGACTGAAAAACTGTTTTTT
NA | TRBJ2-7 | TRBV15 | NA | CATQDRTGLREQYF | TGTGCCACTCAGGACCGGACGGGTCTTAGGGAGCAGTACTTC
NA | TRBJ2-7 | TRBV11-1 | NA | CASSEDSRRGQYF | TGTGCCAGCTCCGAGGACAGCCGCCGCGGGCAGTACTTC
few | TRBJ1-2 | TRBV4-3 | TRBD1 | CASSQDHRTGYYGYTF | TGCGCCAGCAGCCAAGACCATCGGACAGGCTACTATGGCTACACCTTC
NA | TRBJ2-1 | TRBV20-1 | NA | CSAVEPAHSSYNEQFF | TGCAGTGCGGTCGAACCGGCGCATTCGTCCTACAATGAGCAGTTCTTC